This T cell receptor beta chain was found in a study of T cell responses to AZD1222 COVID-19 vaccine. The CDR3 covers 15 residues. Unmatched junction bases numbered 7, after V lost 3 bases and J lost 4 bases. Germline V gene sequence: CDR1 SGDLS, CDR2 YYNGEE. Study-level results: Dominant CD4 TCR responses targeted spike regions 160-218 and 743-854.

A note on this clone: Antigen: not known.

This table comes from immunoSEQ multiplex PCR, and its TCRdb copy is limited to in-frame clones, with some not included. Among more than 95,000 clones, roughly nine tenths were seen once, and the ten largest hold more than 4%. The V call is TRBV9, the J call TRBJ1-1, with 9 bases fitting TRBD1. The specimen comprised peripheral blood, sampled on day 0 of AZD1222 vaccination. This sequence was found in an adult in good health. CDR3: CASSGNRGRATEAFF. For the CDR3, the DNA is TGTGCCAGCAGCGGAAACAGGGGGCGCGCCACTGAAGCTTTCTTT.